The rows below give T cell receptor beta chains drawn from one sample of a study of immune evolution from preneoplasia to lung adenocarcinoma. TCRdb's copy holds only in-frame clones and misses some; the assay was immunoSEQ multiplex PCR. The table has 7,500 to 10,000 clones, 60% to 80% seen once. The sequencing sample was made of FFPE lung adenocarcinoma in situ tissue. The origin of the receptors is a person aged 80 or over with lung adenocarcinoma. CDR3s include the opening cysteine and the closing phenylalanine or tryptophan. D genes are given only for firm matches. Clone sizes are given selectively: once, few, many, or a class where the clone is expanded.

CASSQPGRDYNSPLHF | TGCGCCAGCAGCCAGCCGGGGCGAGACTATAATTCACCCCTCCACTTT | TRBJ1-6 | NA | TRBV4-1 | NA
CASSSGGAEVTQYF | TGTGCCAGTTCTAGCGGGGGGGCCGAGGTAACGCAGTATTTT | TRBJ2-3 | once | TRBV19 | TRBD2
CASSQHRGTYEQYF | TGCGCCAGCAGCCAACACAGGGGTACCTACGAGCAGTACTTC | TRBJ2-7 | NA | TRBV4-3 | TRBD1
CASSPRDNPYEQYF | TGTGCCAGCTCACCTCGGGACAACCCCTACGAGCAGTACTTC | TRBJ2-7 | NA | TRBV18 | NA
CASSLMGQGVTEAFF | TGCGCCAGCAGCTTGATGGGACAGGGAGTTACTGAAGCTTTCTTT | TRBJ1-1 | NA | TRBV5-1 | TRBD1
CAISGGDRGSYEQHF | TGTGCCATCAGTGGGGGGGACAGGGGATCCTACGAGCAGCACTTC | TRBJ2-7 | once | TRBV10-3 | TRBD1
CASSEDGVGLPYLDEQYF | TGTGCCAGCAGTGAAGACGGGGTGGGGCTCCCTTATCTTGACGAGCAGTACTTC | TRBJ2-7 | NA | TRBV6-1 | NA
CASSLAGQGYEQYF | TGTGCCAGCAGCTTAGCGGGACAGGGGTACGAGCAGTACTTC | TRBJ2-7 | NA | TRBV7-9 | TRBD1
CASRPGGSNEKLFF | TGTGCCAGCAGACCCGGGGGGTCTAATGAAAAACTGTTTTTT | TRBJ1-4 | NA | TRBV6-5 | NA
CASSLTGRELFF | TGCGCCAGCAGCTTGACAGGTCGGGAGCTGTTTTTT | TRBJ2-2 | few | TRBV5-1 | NA
CASSLGGGNQPQHF | TGCGCCAGCAGCTTGGGAGGCGGCAATCAGCCCCAGCATTTT | TRBJ1-5 | NA | TRBV5-1 | NA
CASSQGQPNSPLHF | TGTGCCAGCTCACAAGGACAGCCTAATTCACCCCTCCACTTT | TRBJ1-6 | NA | TRBV18 | NA
CASSDRGRSEAFF | TGTGCCAGCAGTGACAGGGGGAGGAGTGAAGCTTTCTTT | TRBJ1-1 | few | TRBV6-1 | TRBD1
CASSITGNTYSGANVLTF | TGTGCCAGTAGTATTACAGGGAATACTTACTCTGGGGCCAACGTCCTGACTTTC | TRBJ2-6 | NA | TRBV19 | NA
CASSLGGGVGAEAFF | TGTGCCAGCAGCTTAGGAGGGGGCGTGGGCGCTGAAGCTTTCTTT | TRBJ1-1 | NA | TRBV7-3 | TRBD1
CASSLYGTADNEQFF | TGTGCCAGCAGTTTATATGGGACAGCCGACAATGAGCAGTTCTTC | TRBJ2-1 | NA | TRBV28 | TRBD1
CATSRSKASYEQYF | TGTGCCACCAGCAGATCAAAGGCCAGCTACGAGCAGTACTTC | TRBJ2-7 | NA | TRBV15 | NA
CAISVAGNTEAFF | TGTGCCATCAGTGTTGCAGGGAACACTGAAGCTTTCTTT | TRBJ1-1 | medium-sized | TRBV10-3 | NA
CASSLGLAGSYEQFF | TGTGCCAGCAGCTTGGGGCTAGCGGGGTCCTATGAGCAGTTCTTC | TRBJ2-1 | NA | TRBV5-8 | TRBD2
CASSYWRGGDTQYF | TGTGCCAGCAGTTACTGGCGGGGGGGGGATACGCAGTATTTT | TRBJ2-3 | few | TRBV6-6 | TRBD2
CASSVGALFTDTQYF | TGTGCCAGCAGCGTAGGGGCCCTCTTCACAGATACGCAGTATTTT | TRBJ2-3 | few | TRBV9 | NA
CASSPGGGFYNEQFF | TGTGCCAGCAGCCCAGGGGGCGGCTTCTACAATGAGCAGTTCTTC | TRBJ2-1 | NA | TRBV27 | TRBD1
CASSSQGVITGELFF | TGTGCCAGCAGCTCACAGGGAGTTATTACCGGGGAGCTGTTTTTT | TRBJ2-2 | NA | TRBV11-3 | NA
CASSFGGDSYEQYF | TGTGCCAGCAGCTTCGGGGGGGACTCCTACGAGCAGTACTTC | TRBJ2-7 | NA | TRBV5-4 | TRBD2
CASSGTSGGGLNNEQFF | TGTGCCAGCAGCGGAACTAGCGGGGGGGGGCTCAACAATGAGCAGTTCTTC | TRBJ2-1 | NA | TRBV16 | TRBD2
CASSYRGLAARDTQYF | TGTGCCAGCAGTTATCGTGGACTAGCGGCCCGGGATACGCAGTATTTT | TRBJ2-3 | NA | TRBV6-5 | TRBD2
CASRTPRGIDYGYTF | TGTGCCAGCAGGACACCGAGGGGGATCGACTATGGCTACACCTTC | TRBJ1-2 | NA | TRBV6-5 | NA
CASSSGTANYGYTF | TGTGCCAGTAGTTCCGGGACAGCTAACTATGGCTACACCTTC | TRBJ1-2 | NA | TRBV19 | TRBD1
CASSSAMPTGSNQPQHF | TGTGCCAGCAGCAGTGCGATGCCCACAGGTTCCAATCAGCCCCAGCATTTT | TRBJ1-5 | few | TRBV5-4 | NA
CASSESWWGYNNEQFF | TGCGCCAGCAGTGAGTCGTGGTGGGGGTATAACAATGAGCAGTTCTTC | TRBJ2-1 | NA | TRBV10-2 | NA
CASSPNRNKNTEAFF | TGTGCCAGCAGCCCAAACCGAAATAAGAACACTGAAGCTTTCTTT | TRBJ1-1 | NA | TRBV7-2 | NA
CASSLGRINEKLFF | TGTGCCAGCAGCTTGGGACGGATTAATGAAAAACTGTTTTTT | TRBJ1-4 | medium-sized | TRBV11-1 | NA
CASSQTYPGAEETQYF | TGCGCCAGCAGCCAAACATACCCGGGGGCAGAAGAGACCCAGTACTTC | TRBJ2-5 | NA | TRBV4-1 | NA
CASSDGILDEQFF | TGCGCCAGCAGCGACGGGATACTCGATGAGCAGTTCTTC | TRBJ2-1 | NA | TRBV4-3 | NA
CASSQDPHGGYSNQPQHF | TGTGCCAGCAGCCAAGATCCACATGGGGGATATAGCAATCAGCCCCAGCATTTT | TRBJ1-5 | NA | TRBV4-2 | NA
CASSRQGRSTDTQYF | TGTGCCAGCAGTCGACAGGGAAGGAGCACAGATACGCAGTATTTT | TRBJ2-3 | few | TRBV6-5 | TRBD1
CASSLDRDFSGANVLTF | TGTGCCAGCAGCTTGGACAGGGACTTTTCTGGGGCCAACGTCCTGACTTTC | TRBJ2-6 | once | TRBV7-2 | TRBD1
CASSSYTGNYGYTF | TGTGCCAGCAGTTCCTACACAGGCAACTATGGCTACACCTTC | TRBJ1-2 | once | TRBV6-5 | NA
CASSPLGGDTGELFF | TGTGCCAGCAGCCCCCTCGGGGGGGACACCGGGGAGCTGTTTTTT | TRBJ2-2 | NA | TRBV14 | TRBD2
CASSKWGNTEAFF | TGTGCCAGCAGTAAGTGGGGGAACACTGAAGCTTTCTTT | TRBJ1-1 | few | TRBV2 | NA
CASSLGVSYEQYF | TGTGCCAGCAGCTTGGGGGTCTCCTACGAGCAGTACTTC | TRBJ2-7 | NA | TRBV11-3 | NA
CASSAEQGNYGYTF | TGTGCCAGCTCAGCCGAACAGGGGAACTATGGCTACACCTTC | TRBJ1-2 | once | TRBV18 | TRBD1
CASSSIQGIRNTIYF | TGTGCCAGCAGCTCCATACAGGGAATCAGAAACACCATATATTTT | TRBJ1-3 | NA | TRBV7-9 | NA
CASSDTRAIGGYEQYF | TGTGCCAGCAGTGATACAAGGGCGATCGGGGGCTACGAGCAGTACTTC | TRBJ2-7 | NA | TRBV7-9 | NA
CASSDSVRGEQFF | TGTGCCAGCAGTGACTCAGTCAGGGGAGAGCAGTTCTTC | TRBJ2-1 | once | TRBV6-4 | NA
CASSLVGQSSYNEQFF | TGTGCCAGTAGCTTAGTGGGCCAGAGCTCCTACAATGAGCAGTTCTTC | TRBJ2-1 | once | TRBV11-2 | NA
CASSLRATEQYF | TGTGCCAGCAGCTTAAGGGCGACCGAGCAGTACTTC | TRBJ2-7 | NA | TRBV7-2 | NA
CASSLARQGPTNEKLFF | TGTGCCAGCAGCTTAGCCCGCCAAGGCCCAACTAATGAAAAACTGTTTTTT | TRBJ1-4 | NA | TRBV7-2 | NA
CASSLDVTGMRAFF | TGCGCCAGCAGCTTGGATGTGACGGGCATGAGGGCTTTCTTT | TRBJ1-1 | few | TRBV5-1 | NA
CASSQKAATDSTFTYEQYF | TGCGCCAGCAGCCAAAAAGCAGCGACGGACAGTACCTTCACCTACGAGCAGTACTTC | TRBJ2-7 | NA | TRBV4-1 | NA
CSVEHSSNTEAFF | TGCAGCGTTGAGCACAGTTCGAACACTGAAGCTTTCTTT | TRBJ1-1 | few | TRBV29-1 | NA
CAWSMQRGGGETQYF | TGTGCCTGGAGTATGCAGCGGGGGGGCGGAGAGACCCAGTACTTC | TRBJ2-5 | NA | TRBV30 | TRBD2
CASGKGANSPLHF | TGTGCCAGTGGTAAGGGGGCCAATTCACCCCTCCACTTT | TRBJ1-6 | NA | TRBV19 | TRBD1
CASSMRDLGNQPQHF | TGTGCCAGCTCAATGCGGGATTTGGGCAATCAGCCCCAGCATTTT | TRBJ1-5 | NA | TRBV6-1 | NA
CATIGGDTSSYEQYF | TGTGCCACTATCGGGGGGGACACGAGCTCCTACGAGCAGTACTTC | TRBJ2-7 | NA | TRBV28 | TRBD2
CASSLGRWSTEAFF | TGTGCCAGCAGCTTAGGGAGGTGGAGCACTGAAGCTTTCTTT | TRBJ1-1 | NA | TRBV11-3 | NA
CASSVGDTYNEQFF | TGTGCCAGCAGCGTAGGAGATACCTACAATGAGCAGTTCTTC | TRBJ2-1 | NA | TRBV9 | NA
CATSRDSGGHNIQYF | TGTGCCACCAGCAGAGATTCGGGGGGCCATAACATTCAGTACTTC | TRBJ2-4 | NA | TRBV15 | NA